The T cell receptor beta chain under discussion was sequenced for a study of Ad26.COV2.S vaccination and SARS-CoV-2 variants (dated by TCRdb to the early 2020s). Looking at the study overall: Vaccine-arm donors came from COV1001, a multicentre, randomized, double-blind, placebo-controlled phase I-IIa trial of Ad26.COV2.S in healthy adults. Dosing of Ad26.COV2.S was intramuscular, at either 5x10^10 or 1x10^11 viral particles, delivered as one shot or as two shots spaced 56 days apart. TCRbeta repertoire sequencing was used to assess the specificity and breadth of SARS-CoV-2-reactive T cell receptors after Ad26.COV2.S vaccination. A total of 32 samples were included in the TCR-sequenced set, comprising around 19 Ad26.COV2.S vaccine recipients, 5 placebo recipients and 8 SARS-CoV-2 convalescent individuals. Trial participants were randomized into five groups of five: low-dose or high-dose Ad26.COV2.S given once or twice, or placebo on both occasions. Investigators did not know the trial group allocation while performing experiments and assessing outcomes.

Beyond this particular receptor, the publication reports: The authors noted that the TCR breadth and depth analyses may have underestimated total T cell responses. Comparable non-spike TCR breadth was observed between vaccine and placebo recipients, consistent with only spike being contained in the vaccine. After vaccination, substantial breadth of spike-specific CD8+ and CD4+ T cell responses was reported. The study was not powered for comparison of responses between vaccine doses or regimens. Ad26.COV2.S recipients had higher spike-specific TCR breadth than placebo recipients (P = 0.0014).

V loses 1 base, J loses 5 bases, and the germline ends lie 2 bases apart. Via the germline V gene, CDR1 is KGHSH and CDR2 LQKENI. The CDR3 spans 11 residues, from the cysteine through the phenylalanine. Just the 33-base CDR3 DNA is kept, in frame starting at base 1. The treatment or condition tag for this specimen amounts to: roughly 20 received Ad26.COV2.S at low or high dose, single or two shots; about 5 received placebo; per-sample allocation not given. Repertoires of vaccine and placebo recipients were sequenced from samples collected on day 63 after the first injection. Cohort 1b enrolled 20 to 30 adults aged 18-55 years at a single site in Boston, USA, between 29 July and 7 August 2020. As a vaccine, Ad26.COV2.S was a replication-incompetent adenovirus type 26 vector that expressed a prefusion-stabilized SARS-CoV-2 spike protein derived from the original Wuhan strain. In regard to this clone: The antigen this receptor binds is unknown. No quality values exist for individual bases; no much larger clone is one base distant. Other DNA sequences in the sample encode the same CDR3.

TCRbeta CDR3 regions were sequenced with the immunoSEQ Assay. After extraction, genomic DNA underwent amplification by bias-controlled multiplex PCR, followed by high-throughput sequencing. For the original study's pipeline: To quantify the absolute abundance of each unique TCRbeta CDR3 region, sequences were collapsed and filtered. Usable DNA was measured by amplifying reference genes present in all nucleated cells, and TCRbeta template counts were normalized to that usable DNA to estimate T cell fraction. Repertoire TCRs were annotated as SARS-CoV-2-specific when V gene, CDR3 amino acid sequence and J gene were exactly matched to a known reactive TCR set. MIRA supplied the reference SARS-CoV-2 TCR set, which was filtered for enrichment in COVID-19-positive ImmuneCODE repertoires so that public or cross-reactive TCRs were removed. Based on the MIRA antigens, annotated TCRs were further analysed at the level of specific ORF or position within ORF. Breadth was defined as the number of annotated unique rearrangements divided by the total number of unique productive rearrangements, and depth was defined as the summed frequency of the annotated unique rearrangements. Two-sided Wilcoxon rank-sum tests were applied when comparing TCR breadth between groups. Not all clones reach the TCRdb copy of this immuneACCESS table, which keeps in-frame sequences only. Checked studies attribute under half of the gap to unresolved V genes and leave the rest unexplained. The V and J calls and clone size were taken over from that table, and D and trimming were inferred from the DNA. The sample table holds some 480,000 clones, of which roughly 85% were seen once. The ten largest account for 9.5% to 15% of the sample.

This specimen consisted of peripheral blood, obtained in a trial of Ad26.COV2.S vaccine versus placebo. The TCR originated in a person aged 18 to 65 who received the Ad26.COV2.S COVID-19 vaccine or a placebo. The chain is made from TRBV18 and TRBJ2-5, with the D gene too uncertain to name. The base sequence is TGTGCCAGCTCACCACTGGAGACCCAGTACTTC. This is translated as CASSPLETQYF.